This T cell receptor (beta chain) was found in a study of T cells in tumors after PD-1 blockade. Study-level background: Daily vismodegib 150 mg continued in a subset of anti-PD-1-treated patients.

TCRdb's table, derived via immunoSEQ multiplex PCR, lists solely in-frame clones and lacks some. Of tens of thousands of clones listed, about 74% are singletons. Genomic DNA template from tumor biopsies or peripheral blood, about 600 ng to 6,500 ng input. This clone was seen just once. This receptor was identified in a human donor with basal cell carcinoma. The sequences come from PBMCs, collected after anti-PD-1 treatment.

The CDR3 loop is CASTRDRVGSPLHF. CDR3 nucleotides: TGTGCCAGCACGAGGGACAGGGTTGGATCACCCCTCCACTTT. V and J are TRBV11-1 and TRBJ1-6, with 9 bases fitting TRBD1. This CDR3 spans 14 amino acids. Germline assignment: CDR1 SGHAT and CDR2 FQDESV (reference sequence). The V segment lost 7 bases and the J segment 10 bases; nucleotides outside the gene matches: 8.